Shown below are 23 T cell receptor beta chains from a single sample sequenced in a study of memory CD4+ T cells and cytomegalovirus serostatus. Single viable CD3+CD4+CD8-CD45RO+ cells were sorted as the memory CD4+ T cells. This table comes from immunoSEQ multiplex PCR, and its TCRdb copy is limited to in-frame clones, with some not included. The table includes 50,000 or so clones, around 81% detected once. Sequences were obtained from memory CD4+ T cells from blood. The source is an adult in good health and CMV-seronegative.

The chain joins TRBV29-1 to TRBJ1-1, with D tentatively TRBD1 (5 bases). The CDR3 consists of 13 residues. Trimming removed 4 bases at V and 6 bases at J, with 15 bases between. From germline, CDR1 is SQVTM and CDR2 ANQGSEA. The CDR3 DNA follows: TGCAGCGTTGTTAACATGGGGCGTGCTGAAGCTTTCTTT. This encodes CSVVNMGRAEAFF.

This chain uses TRBV19 with TRBJ1-1; 8 positions agree with TRBD1. This CDR3 has 19 residues. Germline V gives CDR1 LNHDA, CDR2 SQIVND (reference sequence). The ends lost 2 bases at V and 1 base at J; junction bases unmatched: 15. CDR3 amino acids: CASSIRDQGAKPRNTEAFF. CDR3 DNA: TGTGCCAGTAGTATAAGAGATCAGGGGGCGAAACCCCGGAACACTGAAGCTTTCTTT.

The V and J genes are TRBV2 and TRBJ1-4, with 8 bases aligning to TRBD1. Germline assignment: CDR1 SNHLY and CDR2 FYNNEI. Trimming removed 7 bases from V and 13 bases from J; junction bases left unmatched: 5. This CDR3 is 11 amino acids long. CDR3 loop: CASTIDRGLFF. The CDR3 region has the DNA TGTGCCAGCACTATTGACAGGGGACTGTTTTTT. Full variable domain (outside the CDR3, taken from reference TRBV2 and TRBJ1-4): EPEVTQTPSHQVTQMGQEVILRCVPISNHLYFYWYRQILGQKVEFLVSFYNNEISEKSEIFDDQFSVERPDGSNFTLKIRSTKLEDSAMYFCASTIDRGLFFGSGTQLSVL.

The rearrangement joins TRBV5-1 to TRBJ1-3; unclear D gene. Trimming removed 0 bases from V and 2 bases from J, with 6 bases in between. The CDR3 is 14 residues long. Germline-derived CDR1 and CDR2 are SGHRS and YFSETQ. The CDR3 nucleotides are TGCGCCAGCAGCTTGGCCGGGACTGGAAACACCATATATTTT. Amino acids: CASSLAGTGNTIYF.

This clone was seen only a few times. The chain joins TRBV4-3 to TRBJ2-2; D might be TRBD2 (5 bases). V shed 0 bases and J shed 6 bases, with 11 bases lying between them. This CDR3 contains 15 residues. Germline CDR1 and CDR2: LGHNA and YSLEER. DNA for the CDR3: TGCGCCAGCAGCCAAGAGAGGGTTGTGTCCGGGGAGCTGTTTTTT. Translating it yields CASSQERVVSGELFF.

The V and J genes are TRBV18 and TRBJ2-3, with a tentative D call TRBD1 (6 bases). The CDR3 consists of 16 residues. Germline CDR1 and CDR2: KGHSH and LQKENI. Trimming removed 0 bases from V and 3 bases from J, with 13 bases in between. DNA of the CDR3: TGTGCCAGCTCACCACCGTCAGGGGCGCGGACAGATACGCAGTATTTT. It translates to CASSPPSGARTDTQYF.

The rearrangement uses TRBV28 and TRBJ1-2, with 8 bases aligning to TRBD1. V gave up 7 bases and J gave up 4 bases; unmatched junction bases: 14. CDR1 is MDHEN and CDR2 is SYDVKM in the germline V gene. The CDR3 has 16 residues. The CDR3 DNA sequence: TGTGCCAGCACCCAGAGACAGGGGCGTGGGGCCTATGGCTACACCTTC. Its translation: CASTQRQGRGAYGYTF.

The chain links TRBV6-6 to TRBJ1-2, with TRBD1 as a possible D gene (6 bases). Germline V CDR1 and CDR2: MNHNY, SVGAGI (reference sequence). The CDR3 contains 14 residues. Deletions cut 0 bases from V and 4 bases from J, with 9 bases between. The CDR3 DNA reads TGTGCCAGCAGTTACTCGCGGGGGCCCTATGGCTACACCTTC. Translating it yields CASSYSRGPYGYTF.

This clone appeared a single time. CDR3 DNA sequence: TGTGCCAGCAGCTTGCTACAGGTGAGGGGAACTGAAGCTTTCTTT. It codes for CASSLLQVRGTEAFF. The V call is TRBV7-8, the J call TRBJ1-1; D possibly corresponds to TRBD1 (5 bases). The CDR3 has 15 residues. V lost 3 bases and J 5 bases, leaving 16 bases between the germline ends. Germline values: CDR1 SGHVS, CDR2 FQNEAQ.

V is TRBV11-2 and J is TRBJ2-3; D uncertain. The V gene lost 0 bases and the J gene lost 5 bases, with 6 bases spanning the gap. Germline V gives CDR1 SGHAT, CDR2 FQNNGV. The CDR3 length is 13 residues. The CDR3 coding sequence is TGTGCCAGCAGCTTAGATAAGGTAGATACGCAGTATTTT. Protein: CASSLDKVDTQYF.

The chain recombines TRBV5-6 with TRBJ1-1; 8 bases map to TRBD1. Germline V gene lookup returns CDR1 SGHDT and CDR2 YYEEEE. This CDR3 is 17 amino acids long. The V and J ends lost 1 base and 0 bases, in that order; junction bases with no gene match: 8. The CDR3 is CASSLWAPGGLNTEAFF. The CDR3 DNA is TGTGCCAGCAGCTTGTGGGCCCCAGGGGGCCTGAACACTGAAGCTTTCTTT. The variable domain in full, with the rest retrieved from reference TRBV5-6 and TRBJ1-1, is DAGVTQSPTHLIKTRGQQVTLRCSPKSGHDTVSWYQQALGQGPQFIFQYYEEEERQRGNFPDRFSGHQFPNYSSELNVNALLLGDSALYLCASSLWAPGGLNTEAFFGQGTRLTVV.

The chain uses TRBV10-1 and TRBJ1-2; TRBD1 matches at 10 bases. V was clipped by 8 bases and J by 8 bases; unmatched bases: 17. Germline assignment: CDR1 WNHNN and CDR2 SYGVQD (reference sequence). This CDR3 has 16 amino acids. CDR3 nucleotide sequence: TGCGCCAGCCCCACCGGGACAGGGGCGTCTAAAGGCGGCTACACCTTC. It specifies CASPTGTGASKGGYTF.

The sample holds one count of this clone. In DNA form, the CDR3 reads TGCAGCGTTGAACGAATCCAGATGATGAACACTGAAGCTTTCTTT. This sequence encodes CSVERIQMMNTEAFF. The gene calls are TRBV29-1 and TRBJ1-1; D not resolved. Trimming shortened V by 2 bases and J by 0 bases, and 13 bases separated the two germline ends. The CDR3 is 15 residues long. Per germline, CDR1 SQVTM and CDR2 ANQGSEA.

The chain uses TRBV5-1 and TRBJ1-1, with D perhaps matching TRBD1 (5 bases). The CDR3 runs to 14 residues. Deletions cut 2 bases from V and 7 bases from J, with 15 bases between. Germline V gene sequence: CDR1 SGHRS, CDR2 YFSETQ. CDR3 sequence reads: CASSFARGADEAFF. Here the CDR3 DNA reads TGCGCCAGCAGCTTCGCCCGAGGGGCGGATGAAGCTTTCTTT.

This rearrangement joins TRBV7-9 to TRBJ2-1; TRBD2 matches 9 bases. Germline-derived CDR1 and CDR2 are SEHNR and FQNEAQ (reference sequence). The CDR3 has 15 residues. V lost 6 bases to trimming and J lost 4 bases; unmatched junction nucleotides: 7. The CDR3 DNA reads as TGTGCCAGCAGTATAGCGGGAGTGCGATACAATGAGCAGTTCTTC. It is translated as CASSIAGVRYNEQFF. Combining the CDR3 with reference TRBV7-9 and TRBJ2-1 gives the whole variable domain DTGVSQNPRHKITKRGQNVTFRCDPISEHNRLYWYRQTLGQGPEFLTYFQNEAQLEKSRLLSDRFSAERPKGSFSTLEIQRTEQGDSAMYLCASSIAGVRYNEQFFGPGTRLTVL.

The chain uses TRBV28 and TRBJ1-5; TRBD1 agrees at 8 bases. With 5 bases clipped from V and 4 bases from J, the junction kept 7 bases outside the gene matches. Germline lookup yields CDR1 MDHEN and CDR2 SYDVKM. The CDR3 totals 15 residues. CDR3: CASSERQGSNQPQHF. CDR3 DNA: TGTGCCAGCAGTGAAAGACAGGGGTCTAATCAGCCCCAGCATTTT. The full variable domain, its missing parts supplied by reference TRBV28 and TRBJ1-5, is DVKVTQSSRYLVKRTGEKVFLECVQDMDHENMFWYRQDPGLGLRLIYFSYDVKMKEKGDIPEGYSVSREKKERFSLILESASTNQTSMYLCASSERQGSNQPQHFGDGTRLSIL.

The genes are TRBV10-3 and TRBJ2-3; the match to TRBD1 covers 9 bases. This CDR3 has 18 amino acids. With 0 bases clipped from V and 2 bases from J, the junction kept 9 bases outside the gene matches. CDR1 and CDR2 (germline): ENHRY, SYGVKD. In DNA, the CDR3 is TGTGCCATCAGTGAGTCTGGAACAACAGGGGGCTTCACAGATACGCAGTATTTT. Amino acid sequence: CAISESGTTGGFTDTQYF.

The chain uses TRBV5-4 and TRBJ1-6, with TRBD1 as a possible D gene (6 bases). The CDR3 has 14 amino acids. Per the germline V gene, CDR1 is SGHNT and CDR2 is YYREEE (reference sequence). Trimming pared 3 bases from V and 7 bases from J, leaving 11 bases between. The CDR3 region is CASSYRAKNSPLHF. The CDR3 DNA reads TGTGCCAGCAGCTACAGGGCAAAGAATTCACCCCTCCACTTT.

This clone occurred a few times. The chain recombines TRBV7-2 with TRBJ1-2, with a tentative D call TRBD1 (5 bases). The CDR3 has 15 amino acids. Trimming removed 4 bases from V and 7 bases from J, with 19 bases in between. Germline CDR1 and CDR2: SGHTA and FQGNSA. CDR3 in amino acids: CASSSTGTSGGGYTF. CDR3 in DNA: TGTGCCAGCAGCTCCACCGGGACCTCTGGAGGTGGCTACACCTTC.

The chain recombines TRBV4-3 with TRBJ2-6; D perhaps matches TRBD1 (6 bases). The CDR3 runs to 15 residues. V was clipped by 4 bases and J by 1 base, with 8 bases between them. CDR1 is LGHNA, CDR2 YSLEER, per germline. This chain's CDR3 is CASSPDRSGANVLTF. The DNA for the CDR3 is TGCGCCAGCAGCCCAGACAGGTCTGGGGCCAACGTCCTGACTTTC.

For this clone: Other DNA sequences within the sample encode an identical CDR3. J is TRBJ1-5 and V is TRBV28; D remains unclear. The germline V gene encodes CDR1 MDHEN and CDR2 SYDVKM. CDR3 size: 12 residues. V lost 2 bases to trimming and J lost 7 bases, with 6 bases between them. The CDR3 sequence is CASSLEDQPQHF. The CDR3 bases are TGTGCCAGCAGTTTAGAGGACCAGCCCCAGCATTTT. The complete variable domain, with remaining parts taken from reference TRBV28 and TRBJ1-5, reads DVKVTQSSRYLVKRTGEKVFLECVQDMDHENMFWYRQDPGLGLRLIYFSYDVKMKEKGDIPEGYSVSREKKERFSLILESASTNQTSMYLCASSLEDQPQHFGDGTRLSIL.

Comment on this clone: Other nucleotide sequences in the sample specify the same CDR3. The rearrangement links TRBV29-1 to TRBJ1-3, with 7 bases fitting TRBD1. Germline V gene lookup returns CDR1 SQVTM and CDR2 ANQGSEA. The junction had 4 bases not matched to a gene; V was cut back by 6 bases and J by 2 bases. CDR3 size: 13 residues. The CDR3 DNA is TGCAGCGTCTCAGGGGGAGCTGGAAACACCATATATTTT. Its protein is CSVSGGAGNTIYF.

This chain uses TRBV6-5 with TRBJ2-2; D not certain. V was cut by 2 bases and J by 1 base, with 5 bases left in between. CDR3 length: 14 residues. The V gene's germline CDR1 is MNHEY and CDR2 SVGAGI. CDR3 residues: CASSYEWNTGELFF. In DNA form, the CDR3 reads TGTGCCAGCAGTTACGAATGGAACACCGGGGAGCTGTTTTTT.